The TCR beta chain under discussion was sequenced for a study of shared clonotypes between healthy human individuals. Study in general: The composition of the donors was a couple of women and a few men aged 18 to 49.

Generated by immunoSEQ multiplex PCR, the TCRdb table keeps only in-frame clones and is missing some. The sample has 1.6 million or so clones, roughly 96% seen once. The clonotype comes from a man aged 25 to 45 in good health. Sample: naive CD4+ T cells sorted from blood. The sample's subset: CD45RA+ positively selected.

This CDR3 reads CASRLGGREGEQYF. CDR3 DNA: TGTGCCAGCAGATTGGGGGGCCGGGAGGGCGAGCAGTACTTC. The chain is built from TRBV6-6 and TRBJ2-7, with TRBD2 matching over 8 bases. This CDR3 is built from 14 residues. Germline values: CDR1 MNHNY, CDR2 SVGAGI (reference sequence). J was trimmed by 6 bases and V by 6 bases; bases with no gene match: 10.